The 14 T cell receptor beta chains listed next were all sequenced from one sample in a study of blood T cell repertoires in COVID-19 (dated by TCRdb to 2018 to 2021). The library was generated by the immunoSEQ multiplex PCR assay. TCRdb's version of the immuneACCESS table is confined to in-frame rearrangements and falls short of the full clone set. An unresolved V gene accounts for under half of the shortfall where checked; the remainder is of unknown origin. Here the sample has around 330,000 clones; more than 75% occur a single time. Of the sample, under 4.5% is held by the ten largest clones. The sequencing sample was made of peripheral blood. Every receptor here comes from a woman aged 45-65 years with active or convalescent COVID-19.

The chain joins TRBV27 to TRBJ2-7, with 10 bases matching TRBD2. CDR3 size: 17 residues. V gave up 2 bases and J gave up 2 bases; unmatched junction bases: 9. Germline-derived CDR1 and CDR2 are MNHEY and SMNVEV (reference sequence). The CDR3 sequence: CASSLGGLAAIPYEQYF. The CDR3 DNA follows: TGTGCCAGCAGTTTAGGAGGACTAGCGGCTATCCCCTACGAGCAGTACTTC.

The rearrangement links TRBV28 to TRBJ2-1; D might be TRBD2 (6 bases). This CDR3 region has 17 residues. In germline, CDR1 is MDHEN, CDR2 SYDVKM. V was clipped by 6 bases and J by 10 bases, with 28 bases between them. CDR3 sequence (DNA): TGTGCCAGCAGGGCCCCGGGACGACGCCTTATTCGGGGGGAGCAGTTCTTC. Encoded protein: CASRAPGRRLIRGEQFF.

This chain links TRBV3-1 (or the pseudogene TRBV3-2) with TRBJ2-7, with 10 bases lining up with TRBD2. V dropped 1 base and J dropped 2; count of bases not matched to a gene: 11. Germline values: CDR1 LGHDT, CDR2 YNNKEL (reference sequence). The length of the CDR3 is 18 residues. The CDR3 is CASSQGLGSGGMTYEQYF. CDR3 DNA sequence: TGTGCCAGCAGCCAAGGATTAGGTAGCGGGGGGATGACCTACGAGCAGTACTTC.

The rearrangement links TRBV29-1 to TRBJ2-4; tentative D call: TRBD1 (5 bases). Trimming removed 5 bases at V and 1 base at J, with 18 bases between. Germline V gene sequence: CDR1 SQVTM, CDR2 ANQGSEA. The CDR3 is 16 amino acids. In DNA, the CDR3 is TGCAGCGTTATTGACGTGTTCTCAGGGGCCAAAAACATTCAGTACTTC. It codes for CSVIDVFSGAKNIQYF. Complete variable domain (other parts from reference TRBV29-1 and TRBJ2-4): SAVISQKPSRDICQRGTSLTIQCQVDSQVTMMFWYRQQPGQSLTLIATANQGSEATYESGFVIDKFPISRPNLTFSTLTVSNMSPEDSSIYLCSVIDVFSGAKNIQYFGAGTRLSVL.

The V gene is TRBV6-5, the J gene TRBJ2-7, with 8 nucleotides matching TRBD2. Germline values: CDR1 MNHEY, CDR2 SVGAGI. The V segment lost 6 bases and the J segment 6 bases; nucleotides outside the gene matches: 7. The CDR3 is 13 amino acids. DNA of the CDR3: TGTGCCAGCAGCGCCGGGACTAGTATCGAGCAGTACTTC. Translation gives CASSAGTSIEQYF.

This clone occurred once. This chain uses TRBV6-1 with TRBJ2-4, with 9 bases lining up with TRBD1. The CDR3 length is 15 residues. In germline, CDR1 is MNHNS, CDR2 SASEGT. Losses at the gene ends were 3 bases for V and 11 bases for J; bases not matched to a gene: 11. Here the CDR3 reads CASSDPGTGRGLQYF. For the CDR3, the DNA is TGTGCCAGCAGTGATCCCGGGACAGGGAGAGGGCTTCAGTACTTC.

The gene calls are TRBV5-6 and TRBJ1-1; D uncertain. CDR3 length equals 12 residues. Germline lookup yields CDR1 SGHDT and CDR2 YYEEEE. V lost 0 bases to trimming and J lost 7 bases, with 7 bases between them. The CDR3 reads CASSLVAFEAFF. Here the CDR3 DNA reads TGTGCCAGCAGCTTGGTCGCGTTTGAAGCTTTCTTT.

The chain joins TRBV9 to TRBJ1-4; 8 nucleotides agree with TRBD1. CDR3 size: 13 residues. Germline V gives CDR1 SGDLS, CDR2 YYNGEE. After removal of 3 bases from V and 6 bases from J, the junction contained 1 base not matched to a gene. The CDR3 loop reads CASSGQGYEKLFF. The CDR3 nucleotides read TGTGCCAGCAGCGGACAGGGGTATGAAAAACTGTTTTTT.

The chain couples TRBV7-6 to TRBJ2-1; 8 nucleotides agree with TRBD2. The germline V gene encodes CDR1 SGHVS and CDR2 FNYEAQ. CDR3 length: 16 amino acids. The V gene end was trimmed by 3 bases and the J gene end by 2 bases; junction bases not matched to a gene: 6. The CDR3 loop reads CASSLTSGSPYNEQFF. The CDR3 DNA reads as TGTGCCAGCAGCTTGACAAGCGGGAGCCCCTACAATGAGCAGTTCTTC.

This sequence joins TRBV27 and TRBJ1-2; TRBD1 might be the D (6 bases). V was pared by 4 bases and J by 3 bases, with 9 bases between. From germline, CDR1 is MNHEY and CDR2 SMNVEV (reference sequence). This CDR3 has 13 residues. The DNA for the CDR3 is TGTGCCAGCAGTTCACACAGGGACTATGGCTACACCTTC. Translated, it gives CASSSHRDYGYTF.

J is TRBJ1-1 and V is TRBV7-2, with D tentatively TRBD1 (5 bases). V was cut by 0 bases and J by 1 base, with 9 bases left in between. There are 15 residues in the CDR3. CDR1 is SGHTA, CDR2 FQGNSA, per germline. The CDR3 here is CASSLALGGNTEAFF. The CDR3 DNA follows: TGTGCCAGCAGCTTAGCGTTGGGGGGGAACACTGAAGCTTTCTTT.

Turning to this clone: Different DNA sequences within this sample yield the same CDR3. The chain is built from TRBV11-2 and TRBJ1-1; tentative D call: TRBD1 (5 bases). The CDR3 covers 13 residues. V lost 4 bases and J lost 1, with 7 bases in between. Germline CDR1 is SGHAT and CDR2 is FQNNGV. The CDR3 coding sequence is TGTGCCAGCAGCTCCGACAGGAACACTGAAGCTTTCTTT. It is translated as CASSSDRNTEAFF.

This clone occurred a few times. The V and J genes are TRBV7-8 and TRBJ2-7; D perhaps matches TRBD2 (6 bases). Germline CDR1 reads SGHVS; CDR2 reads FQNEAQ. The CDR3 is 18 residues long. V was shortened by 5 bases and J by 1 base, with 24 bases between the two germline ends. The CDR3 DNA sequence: TGTGCCAGCAGCCCGACCTCAGCGGGTACTATACTTTCCTACGAGCAGTACTTC. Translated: CASSPTSAGTILSYEQYF. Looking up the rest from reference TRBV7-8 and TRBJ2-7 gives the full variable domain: GAGVSQSPRYKVAKRGQDVALRCDPISGHVSLFWYQQALGQGPEFLTYFQNEAQLDKSGLPSDRFFAERPEGSVSTLKIQRTQQEDSAVYLCASSPTSAGTILSYEQYFGPGTRLTVT.

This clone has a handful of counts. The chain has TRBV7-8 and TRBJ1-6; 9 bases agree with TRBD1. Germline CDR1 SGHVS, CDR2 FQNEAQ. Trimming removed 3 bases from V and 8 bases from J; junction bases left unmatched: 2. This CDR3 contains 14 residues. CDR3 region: CASSFRDRDSPLHF. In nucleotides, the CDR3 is TGTGCCAGCAGCTTTCGGGACAGGGATTCACCCCTCCACTTT.